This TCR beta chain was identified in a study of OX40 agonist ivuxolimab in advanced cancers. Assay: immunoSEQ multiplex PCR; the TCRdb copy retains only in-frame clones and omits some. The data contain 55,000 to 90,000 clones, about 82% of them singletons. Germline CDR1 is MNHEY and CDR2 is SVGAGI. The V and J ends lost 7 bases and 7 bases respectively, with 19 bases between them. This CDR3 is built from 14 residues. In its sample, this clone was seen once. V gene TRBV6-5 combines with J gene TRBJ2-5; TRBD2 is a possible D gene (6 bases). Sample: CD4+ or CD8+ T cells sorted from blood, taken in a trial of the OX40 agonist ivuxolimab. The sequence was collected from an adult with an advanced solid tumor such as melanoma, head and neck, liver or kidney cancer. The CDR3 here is CASMASGSPGTQYF. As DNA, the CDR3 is TGTGCCAGCATGGCCAGCGGGTCCCCGGGGACCCAGTACTTC.